The present T cell receptor (beta chain) was sequenced within a study of regulatory T cells in long-lasting Graves disease. About the study: For a period under 3 months, newly diagnosed Graves' patients had taken antithyroid drugs. Study-level findings and limits: Persistent patients had more shared public clonotypes (approximately 2,700) than new patients (about 900).

Sample time point: newly diagnosed GD, antithyroid drugs for less than 3 months. With RNA extracted from PBMCs as input, the TCR library was made. About this clonotype itself: The target antigen is unknown.

Assembly of TCR beta libraries relied on iRepertoire HTBI primers together with Arm-PCR of CDR3 regions. TCRdb reanalysed the multiplex PCR reads using MiXCR and keeps one entry per CDR3 protein. This table has 400,000 to 550,000 distinct CDR3 sequences, approximately 15% appearing once. Germline V gene data show CDR1 as MNHEY and CDR2 as SMNVEV (reference sequence). The CDR3 has 16 amino acids. V dropped 3 bases and J dropped 8; count of bases not matched to a gene: 9. These same data were also listed under a study on T cells in Graves' hyperthyroidism and ophthalmopathy. That work adds: Initially, a first-round RT-PCR of the TCR CDR3 employed the HTBI primer set.

The receptor was isolated from a woman in her twenties or thirties with Graves disease. Sample: peripheral blood mononuclear cells (PBMCs), taken at new diagnosis, from a patient treated with antithyroid drugs. The chain combines TRBV27 with TRBJ2-2; 10 positions agree with TRBD2. The CDR3 DNA reads TGTGCCAGCAGTTTGCTAGCGGGAGAGGGCCGGGGGGAGCTGTTTTTT. This encodes CASSLLAGEGRGELFF.